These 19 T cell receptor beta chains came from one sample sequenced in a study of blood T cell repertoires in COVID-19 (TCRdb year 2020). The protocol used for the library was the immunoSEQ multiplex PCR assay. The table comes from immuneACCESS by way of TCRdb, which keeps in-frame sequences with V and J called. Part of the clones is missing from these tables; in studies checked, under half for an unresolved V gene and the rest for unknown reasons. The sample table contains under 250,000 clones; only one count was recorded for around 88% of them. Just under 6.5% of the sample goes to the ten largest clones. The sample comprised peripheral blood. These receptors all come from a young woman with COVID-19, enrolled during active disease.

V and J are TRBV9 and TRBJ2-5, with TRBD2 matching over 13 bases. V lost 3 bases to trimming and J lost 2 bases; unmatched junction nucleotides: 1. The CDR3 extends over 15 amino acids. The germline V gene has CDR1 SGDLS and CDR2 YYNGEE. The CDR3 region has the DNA TGTGCCAGCAGCGCGGGACTAGCGGGACAAGAGACCCAGTACTTC. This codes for CASSAGLAGQETQYF.

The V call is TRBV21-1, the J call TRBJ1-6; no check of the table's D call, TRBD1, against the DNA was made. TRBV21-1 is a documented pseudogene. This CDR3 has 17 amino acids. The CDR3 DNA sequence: TGTGCCAGCAGCAGGACAGCGCCGAGCTCCTATAATTCACCCCTCCACTTT. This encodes CASSRTAPSSYNSPLHF.

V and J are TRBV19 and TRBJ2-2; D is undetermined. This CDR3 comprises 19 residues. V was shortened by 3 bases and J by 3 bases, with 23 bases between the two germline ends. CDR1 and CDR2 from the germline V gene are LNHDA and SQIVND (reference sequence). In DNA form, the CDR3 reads TGTGCCAGTAGTATCTCATCCCGACTCGGAGCGACCTACACCGGGGAGCTGTTTTTT. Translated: CASSISSRLGATYTGELFF. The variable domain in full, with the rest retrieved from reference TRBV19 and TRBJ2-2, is DGGITQSPKYLFRKEGQNVTLSCEQNLNHDAMYWYRQDPGQGLRLIYYSQIVNDFQKGDIAEGYSVSREKKESFPLTVTSAQKNPTAFYLCASSISSRLGATYTGELFFGEGSRLTVL.

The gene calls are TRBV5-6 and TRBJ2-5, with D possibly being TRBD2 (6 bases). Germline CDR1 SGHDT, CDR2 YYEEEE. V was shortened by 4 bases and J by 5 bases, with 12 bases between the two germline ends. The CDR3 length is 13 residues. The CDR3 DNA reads TGTGCCAGCAGCCCGGGAGTCCCGGAGACCCAGTACTTC. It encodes CASSPGVPETQYF.

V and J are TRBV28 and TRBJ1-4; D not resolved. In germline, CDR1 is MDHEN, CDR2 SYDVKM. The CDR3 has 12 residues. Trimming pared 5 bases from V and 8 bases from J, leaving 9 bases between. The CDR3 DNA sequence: TGTGCCAGCAGTCAAATGAGGGAAAAACTGTTTTTT. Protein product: CASSQMREKLFF.

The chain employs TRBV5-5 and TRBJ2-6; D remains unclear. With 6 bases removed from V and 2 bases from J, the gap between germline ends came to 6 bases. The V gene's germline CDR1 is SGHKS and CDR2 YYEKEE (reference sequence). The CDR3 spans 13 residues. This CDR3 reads CASTPTGANVLTF. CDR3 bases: TGTGCCAGCACCCCCACTGGGGCCAACGTCCTGACTTTC.

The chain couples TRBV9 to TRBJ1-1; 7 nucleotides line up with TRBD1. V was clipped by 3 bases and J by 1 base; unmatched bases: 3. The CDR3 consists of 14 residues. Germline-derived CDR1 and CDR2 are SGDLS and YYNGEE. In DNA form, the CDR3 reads TGTGCCAGCAGCGGACAGGGCACGAACACTGAAGCTTTCTTT. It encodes CASSGQGTNTEAFF.

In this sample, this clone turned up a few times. In nucleotides, the CDR3 is TGCAGTGCTAGTCTACTAGCGGGAGGGCCAAGAGTGAATCATGAGCAGTTCTTC. This sequence encodes CSASLLAGGPRVNHEQFF. The genes are TRBV20-1 and TRBJ2-1, with TRBD2 matching over 13 bases. With 3 bases clipped from V and 8 bases from J, the junction kept 16 bases outside the gene matches. Germline CDR1 reads DFQATT; CDR2 reads SNEGSKA (reference sequence). The CDR3 extends over 18 amino acids.

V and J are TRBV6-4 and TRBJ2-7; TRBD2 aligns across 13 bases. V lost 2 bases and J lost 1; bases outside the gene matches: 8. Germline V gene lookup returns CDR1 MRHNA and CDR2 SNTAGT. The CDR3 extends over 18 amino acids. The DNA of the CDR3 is TGTGCCAGCAGTGACCCAGGACTAGCGGGAGCAAGGTCCTACGAGCAGTACGTC. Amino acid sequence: CASSDPGLAGARSYEQYV.

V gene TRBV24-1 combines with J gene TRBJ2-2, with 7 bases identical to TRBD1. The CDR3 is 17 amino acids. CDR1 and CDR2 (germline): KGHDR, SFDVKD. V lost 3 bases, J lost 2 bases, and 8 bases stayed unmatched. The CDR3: CATSDPLGQANTGELFF. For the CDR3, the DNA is TGTGCCACCAGTGATCCCCTCGGACAGGCCAACACCGGGGAGCTGTTTTTT.

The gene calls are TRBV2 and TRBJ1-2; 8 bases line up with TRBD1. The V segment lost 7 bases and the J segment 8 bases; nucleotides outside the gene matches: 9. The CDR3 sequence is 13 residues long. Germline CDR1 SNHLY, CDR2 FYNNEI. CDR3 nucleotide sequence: TGTGCCAGCACCCCAGGGACAGGCTGGGGCTACACCTTC. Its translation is CASTPGTGWGYTF.

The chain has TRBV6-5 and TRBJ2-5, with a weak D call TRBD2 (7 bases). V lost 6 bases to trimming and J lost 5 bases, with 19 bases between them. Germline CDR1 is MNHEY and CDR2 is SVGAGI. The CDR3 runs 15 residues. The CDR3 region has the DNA TGTGCCAGCAGCGAGGGGGGAGGGCTCGGGGAGACCCAGTACTTC. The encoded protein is CASSEGGGLGETQYF.

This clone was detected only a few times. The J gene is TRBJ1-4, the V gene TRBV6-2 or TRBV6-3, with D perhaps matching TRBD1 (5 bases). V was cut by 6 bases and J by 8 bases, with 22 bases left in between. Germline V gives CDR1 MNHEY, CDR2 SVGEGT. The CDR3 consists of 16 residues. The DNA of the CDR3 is TGTGCCAGCAGCCCTTTGAGCTCTGGCGGGGGGGAAAAACTGTTTTTT. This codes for CASSPLSSGGGEKLFF.

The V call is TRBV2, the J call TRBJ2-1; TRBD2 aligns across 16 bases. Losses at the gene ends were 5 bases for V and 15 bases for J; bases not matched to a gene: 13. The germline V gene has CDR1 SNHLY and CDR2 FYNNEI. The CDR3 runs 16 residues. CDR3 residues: CASSKGTSGRVPAPFF. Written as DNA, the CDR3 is TGTGCCAGCAGTAAGGGGACTAGCGGGAGGGTCCCAGCCCCGTTCTTC.

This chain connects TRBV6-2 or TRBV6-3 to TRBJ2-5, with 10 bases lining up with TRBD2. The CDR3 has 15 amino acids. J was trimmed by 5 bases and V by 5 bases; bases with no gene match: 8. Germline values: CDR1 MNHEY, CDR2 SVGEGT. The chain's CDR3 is CASSPSLAGEETQYF. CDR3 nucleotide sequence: TGTGCCAGCAGTCCCAGTCTAGCGGGGGAGGAGACCCAGTACTTC.

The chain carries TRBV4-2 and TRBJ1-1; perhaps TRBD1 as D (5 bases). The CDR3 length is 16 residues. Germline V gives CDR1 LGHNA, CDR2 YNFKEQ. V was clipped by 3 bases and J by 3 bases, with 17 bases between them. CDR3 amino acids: CASSQGTSRPDTEAFF. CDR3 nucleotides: TGTGCCAGCAGCCAGGGGACTTCGCGCCCAGACACTGAAGCTTTCTTT.

The CDR3 spells CASSESRGLNEQFF. CDR3 DNA: TGCGCCAGCAGTGAGTCGCGAGGGTTAAATGAGCAGTTCTTC. The rearrangement joins TRBV10-2 to TRBJ2-1; a possible D gene is TRBD2 (5 bases). The CDR3 sequence is 14 residues long. Deletions cut 0 bases from V and 7 bases from J, with 10 bases between. Looked up from germline, CDR1 is WSHSY and CDR2 is SAAADI.

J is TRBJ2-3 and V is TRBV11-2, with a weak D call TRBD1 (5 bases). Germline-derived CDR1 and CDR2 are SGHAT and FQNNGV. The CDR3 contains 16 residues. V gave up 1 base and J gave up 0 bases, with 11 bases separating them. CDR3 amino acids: CASSLVGAESTDTQYF. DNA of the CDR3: TGTGCCAGCAGCTTAGTAGGGGCAGAAAGCACAGATACGCAGTATTTT. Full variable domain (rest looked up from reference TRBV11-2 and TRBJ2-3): EAGVAQSPRYKIIEKRQSVAFWCNPISGHATLYWYQQILGQGPKLLIQFQNNGVVDDSQLPKDRFSAERLKGVDSTLKIQPAKLEDSAVYLCASSLVGAESTDTQYFGPGTRLTVL.

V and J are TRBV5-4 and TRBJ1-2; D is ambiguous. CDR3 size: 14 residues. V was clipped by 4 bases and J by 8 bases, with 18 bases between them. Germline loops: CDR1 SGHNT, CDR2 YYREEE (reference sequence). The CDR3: CASSLAGSPQGYTF. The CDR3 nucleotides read TGTGCCAGCAGCCTTGCGGGTAGCCCGCAGGGCTACACCTTC.